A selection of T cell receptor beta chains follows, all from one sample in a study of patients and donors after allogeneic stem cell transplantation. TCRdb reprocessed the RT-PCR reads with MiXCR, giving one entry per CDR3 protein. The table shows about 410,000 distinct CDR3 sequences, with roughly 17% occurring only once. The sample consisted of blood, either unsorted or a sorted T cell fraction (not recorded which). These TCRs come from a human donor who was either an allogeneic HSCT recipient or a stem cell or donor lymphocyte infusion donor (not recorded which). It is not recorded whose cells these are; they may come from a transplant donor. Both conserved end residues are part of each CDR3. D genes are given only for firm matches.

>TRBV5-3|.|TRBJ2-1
CARSFRGNEQFF
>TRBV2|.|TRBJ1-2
CASRDRYYGYTF
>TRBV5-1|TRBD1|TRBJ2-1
CASSYRQGRGEQFF
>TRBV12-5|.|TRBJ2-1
CASGLDEIHEQFF
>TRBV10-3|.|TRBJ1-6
CAISDPRLRSYNSPLHF
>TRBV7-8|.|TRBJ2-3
CASSPSWDRTDTQYF
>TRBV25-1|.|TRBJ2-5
CASSLLAAETQYF
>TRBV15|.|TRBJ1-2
CATSRDGSKPYGYTF
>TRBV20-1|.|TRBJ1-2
CSAAPFGGSRANYGYTF
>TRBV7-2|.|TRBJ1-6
CASSLVKGRSPLHF
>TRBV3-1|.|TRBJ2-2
CASSQGPSRIRAGELFF
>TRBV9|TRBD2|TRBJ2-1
CASSVAADGGRAYNEQFF
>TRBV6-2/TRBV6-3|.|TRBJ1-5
CASTRQVNQPQHF
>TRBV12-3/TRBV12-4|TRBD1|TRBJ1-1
CASRRQGTLNTEAFF
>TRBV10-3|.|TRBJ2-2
CAISPLAPTGELFF
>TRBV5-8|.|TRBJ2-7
CASSFFRDTYEQYF
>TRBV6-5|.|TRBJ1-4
CASSPRGGRLFF
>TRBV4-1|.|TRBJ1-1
CASSLHGTEAFF
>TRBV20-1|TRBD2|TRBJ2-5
CSAPLRVREFLETQYF
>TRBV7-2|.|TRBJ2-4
CASSLGHGGGAKNIQYF
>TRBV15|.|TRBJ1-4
CATSREGEVYEKLFF
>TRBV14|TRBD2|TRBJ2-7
CASSLGLAGGHEQYF
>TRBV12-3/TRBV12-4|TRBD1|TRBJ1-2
CASSLRTGTAYGYTF
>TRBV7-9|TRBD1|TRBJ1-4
CASRGTGTNEKLFF
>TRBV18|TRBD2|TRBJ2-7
CASSPGLAGGPLQYF
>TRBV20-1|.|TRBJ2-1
CSATPIRSSYNEQFF
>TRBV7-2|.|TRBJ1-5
CASNTGTKSNQPQHF
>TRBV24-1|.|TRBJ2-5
CATRVRETGTQYF
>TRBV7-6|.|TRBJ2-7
CASSLGPKAYEQYF
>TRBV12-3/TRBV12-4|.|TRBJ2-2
CASSPQRGDPTPNTGELFF
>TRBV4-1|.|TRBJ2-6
CASSQEGSRANVLTF